The 25 T cell receptor beta chains below all came from one sample that was sequenced in a study of blood T cells in healthy people across ages. PCR was performed a second time for about 6 to 11 cycles using a sample-barcoded 5' primer and a J-beta primer mix. Using its own MiXCR run on the 5' RACE reads, TCRdb lists one record per CDR3 protein. The sample yields fewer than 2 million distinct CDR3 sequences, roughly two fifths seen once. Sequenced input: blood. Every receptor here comes from a human donor in good health.

The chain recombines TRBV7-2 with TRBJ1-5, with D possibly matching TRBD1 (5 bases). The CDR3 extends over 16 amino acids. Germline assignment: CDR1 SGHTA and CDR2 FQGNSA. Trimming shortened V by 1 base and J by 5 bases, and 15 bases separated the two germline ends. This CDR3 is CASSLGGGGAYQPQHF. The CDR3 DNA follows: TGTGCCAGCAGCTTAGGGGGTGGTGGGGCATATCAGCCCCAGCATTTT.

This clonotype was observed once. The rearrangement uses TRBV13 and TRBJ1-3; 7 nucleotides line up with TRBD1. Germline lookup yields CDR1 PRHDT and CDR2 FYEKMQ (reference sequence). The CDR3 contains 14 residues. V lost 5 bases, J lost 7 bases, and 8 bases stayed unmatched. CDR3 region: CASSPRDRSNTIYF. The CDR3 coding sequence is TGTGCCAGCAGCCCGCGGGACAGATCTAACACCATATATTTT.

This clonotype appeared a few times. The chain joins TRBV6-2 or TRBV6-3 to TRBJ1-1; weak D call: TRBD1 (5 bases). Germline CDR1 is MNHEY and CDR2 is SVGEGT. V lost 7 bases, J lost 0 bases, and 12 bases lay in between. The CDR3 is 14 residues long. CDR3: CASKGVMVNTEAFF. In DNA, the CDR3 is TGTGCCAGCAAAGGGGTGATGGTGAACACTGAAGCTTTCTTT.

Of note for this clonotype: A read error may produce the germline difference seen at one junction end. This chain uses TRBV20-1 with TRBJ2-2; D not resolved. This CDR3 has 13 residues. CDR1 is DFQATT, CDR2 SNEGSKA, per germline (reference sequence). CDR3 in DNA: TGCAGTGCTCGAGACTTTAACACCGGGGAGCTGTTTTTT. Translated, it gives CSARDFNTGELFF.

This clonotype is a singleton in its sample. This chain connects TRBV2 to TRBJ1-5, with 7 bases matching TRBD1. The CDR3 spans 13 residues. With 3 bases clipped from V and 6 bases from J, the junction kept 2 bases outside the gene matches. Germline V gene lookup returns CDR1 SNHLY and CDR2 FYNNEI. The CDR3 sequence is CASSETGFQPQHF. The CDR3 coding sequence is TGTGCCAGCAGTGAGACAGGGTTTCAGCCCCAGCATTTT.

This chain joins TRBV9 and TRBJ2-1; no definite D call. The V end lost 4 bases, the J end lost 7 bases, and 15 bases lay between the germline ends. Germline V gene data show CDR1 as SGDLS and CDR2 as YYNGEE. This CDR3 is built from 14 residues. The DNA for the CDR3 is TGTGCCAGCAGCCCCTTAGACCCTTTTAATGAGCAGTTCTTC. Protein product: CASSPLDPFNEQFF. The complete variable domain, with remaining parts taken from reference TRBV9 and TRBJ2-1, reads DSGVTQTPKHLITATGQRVTLRCSPRSGDLSVYWYQQSLDQGLQFLIQYYNGEERAKGNILERFSAQQFPDLHSELNLSSLELGDSALYFCASSPLDPFNEQFFGPGTRLTVL.

This clonotype was seen more than once but under ten times. This chain links TRBV29-1 with TRBJ2-2; D uncertain. The CDR3 covers 11 residues. Germline values: CDR1 SQVTM, CDR2 ANQGSEA. Trimming took off 8 bases at V and 7 bases at J, with 11 bases between the two ends. Written as DNA, the CDR3 is TGCAGCTGTCTATTTGTCGGGGAGCTGTTTTTT. Translating gives CSCLFVGELFF.

This clonotype was picked up one time. The chain has TRBV10-3 and TRBJ1-1; D call uncertain. Germline V gene sequence: CDR1 ENHRY, CDR2 SYGVKD. The CDR3 is made up of 15 amino acids. V lost 0 bases, J lost 0 bases, and 8 bases lay in between. The CDR3 protein is CAISESREVNTEAFF. As DNA, the CDR3 is TGTGCCATCAGTGAGTCGAGGGAGGTGAACACTGAAGCTTTCTTT.

This clonotype was counted a single time. The chain recombines TRBV6-1 with TRBJ2-3; D ambiguous. V lost 5 bases to trimming and J lost 0 bases, with 9 bases between them. The germline gives CDR1 MNHNS, CDR2 SASEGT. The CDR3 sequence is 14 residues long. CDR3 nucleotide sequence: TGTGCCAGCAGTCCACGGTGGAGCACAGATACGCAGTATTTT. It yields the protein CASSPRWSTDTQYF.

The V gene is TRBV7-9, the J gene TRBJ1-2; 8 nucleotides align to TRBD1. CDR1 and CDR2 (germline): SEHNR, FQNEAQ (reference sequence). V was clipped by 4 bases and J by 4 bases; unmatched bases: 5. This CDR3 contains 14 residues. The CDR3 spells CASSSIGTGYGYTF. The CDR3 DNA reads as TGTGCCAGCAGCTCAATAGGGACAGGCTATGGCTACACCTTC.

The chain is built from TRBV3-1 and TRBJ2-5, with 7 bases matching TRBD1. Germline CDR1 and CDR2: LGHDT and YNNKEL (reference sequence). The CDR3 sequence is 15 residues long. Germline trimming cut 0 bases from V and 5 bases from J; bases unmatched to any gene: 6. CDR3 DNA sequence: TGTGCCAGCAGCCAAGATGTCGCAGGGGGTGAGACCCAGTACTTC. Its protein is CASSQDVAGGETQYF.

The genes are TRBV9 and TRBJ2-1; D not resolved. CDR3 length equals 17 residues. Germline loops: CDR1 SGDLS, CDR2 YYNGEE. Trimming shortened V by 0 bases and J by 0 bases, and 13 bases separated the two germline ends. In nucleotides, the CDR3 is TGTGCCAGCAGCGTAGCTCCCCCCCGGAGCTCCTACAATGAGCAGTTCTTC. Protein sequence: CASSVAPPRSSYNEQFF.

V is TRBV2 and J is TRBJ1-6; TRBD1 aligns across 7 bases. Germline CDR1 reads SNHLY; CDR2 reads FYNNEI. Trimming cost V 6 bases and J 11 bases; bases outside gene matches: 10. This CDR3 has 14 residues. This CDR3 reads CASREPDRDPPLHF. In DNA form, the CDR3 reads TGTGCCAGCAGAGAGCCTGACAGGGACCCACCCCTCCACTTT.

The V gene is TRBV20-1, the J gene TRBJ1-5; the match to TRBD1 covers 10 bases. Germline CDR1 is DFQATT and CDR2 is SNEGSKA (reference sequence). The V segment lost 7 bases and the J segment 5 bases; nucleotides outside the gene matches: 5. The CDR3 runs 13 residues. The CDR3 sequence: CSGRTGGDQPQHF. The CDR3 DNA sequence: TGCAGTGGACGGACAGGGGGTGATCAGCCCCAGCATTTT.

The J gene is TRBJ2-5, the V gene TRBV29-1, with 7 nucleotides matching TRBD1. Germline V CDR1 and CDR2: SQVTM, ANQGSEA. The J segment lost 5 bases and the V segment lost 5 bases, leaving 8 bases of the junction unmatched. This CDR3 is built from 13 residues. CDR3 sequence reads: CSVYTGVGETQYF. The CDR3 DNA reads as TGCAGCGTTTACACAGGGGTAGGCGAGACCCAGTACTTC.

This clonotype was detected only a few times. The chain employs TRBV29-1 and TRBJ1-2; no reliable D call. Trimming pared 4 bases from V and 1 base from J, leaving 13 bases between. Germline values: CDR1 SQVTM, CDR2 ANQGSEA. The CDR3 has 14 residues. The CDR3 coding sequence is TGCAGCGTTGGTGGTCTCAGGAGTAACTATGGCTACACCTTC. As protein: CSVGGLRSNYGYTF. Supplemented by reference TRBV29-1 and TRBJ1-2, the full variable domain reads SAVISQKPSRDICQRGTSLTIQCQVDSQVTMMFWYRQQPGQSLTLIATANQGSEATYESGFVIDKFPISRPNLTFSTLTVSNMSPEDSSIYLCSVGGLRSNYGYTFGSGTRLTVV.

The gene calls are TRBV28 and TRBJ1-4; D might be TRBD1 (5 bases). Germline values: CDR1 MDHEN, CDR2 SYDVKM. CDR3 length: 14 residues. Trimming took 6 bases from V and 1 from J, leaving 9 bases between them. As DNA, the CDR3 is TGTGCCAGCAGCCGACAGAAAACTAATGAAAAACTGTTTTTT. Protein product: CASSRQKTNEKLFF.

This clonotype was counted between two and nine times. The chain employs TRBV14 and TRBJ2-1; D ambiguous. The ends were cut back, 5 bases at V and 10 bases at J, with 21 bases in the middle. CDR3 size: 15 residues. Germline V gene lookup returns CDR1 SGHDN and CDR2 FVKESK. The DNA of the CDR3 is TGTGCCAGCAGCTCGCTAATGAGTGGGATTCGGGAGCAGTTCTTC. Protein: CASSSLMSGIREQFF.

This clonotype was counted ten times or more. This chain links TRBV7-2 with TRBJ2-6; tentatively, D is TRBD2 (6 bases). V shed 3 bases and J shed 3 bases, with 6 bases lying between them. The CDR3 covers 14 residues. Germline CDR1 reads SGHTA; CDR2 reads FQGNSA. The CDR3 region is CASSLGGGANVLTF. In DNA, the CDR3 is TGTGCCAGCAGCTTGGGAGGTGGGGCCAACGTCCTGACTTTC.

This chain connects TRBV5-1 to TRBJ2-7; 8 bases are a match to TRBD1. The CDR3 loop spans 15 amino acids. V lost 0 bases to trimming and J lost 5 bases; unmatched junction nucleotides: 7. The germline CDR1 and CDR2 sequences are SGHRS and YFSETQ. The CDR3 spells CASSLADRGGNEQYF. In DNA, the CDR3 is TGCGCCAGCAGCTTGGCCGACAGGGGTGGCAACGAGCAGTACTTC.

The chain recombines TRBV24-1 with TRBJ2-6; no firm D call. From germline, CDR1 is KGHDR and CDR2 SFDVKD. Trimming pared 10 bases from V and 0 bases from J, leaving 9 bases between. The CDR3 consists of 14 residues. CDR3 in DNA: TGTGCCACTCAGAGCCGCTCTGGGGCCAACGTCCTGACTTTC. Protein sequence: CATQSRSGANVLTF.

This chain joins TRBV7-2 and TRBJ2-3; D unclear. The V and J ends lost 2 bases and 5 bases respectively, with 11 bases between them. Germline CDR1 reads SGHTA; CDR2 reads FQGNSA. The CDR3 contains 14 residues. The CDR3 region has the DNA TGTGCCAGCAGCTTAAATGCCCCCGAAGATACGCAGTATTTT. Translation: CASSLNAPEDTQYF.

This clonotype was seen at least ten times. CDR3 protein: CSATRGLAASNEQFF. The CDR3 DNA reads as TGCAGTGCTACCCGGGGACTAGCGGCCTCGAATGAGCAGTTCTTC. V gene TRBV20-1 combines with J gene TRBJ2-1; TRBD2 aligns across 11 bases. The CDR3 has 15 residues. Looked up from germline, CDR1 is DFQATT and CDR2 is SNEGSKA (reference sequence). V trimming: 4 bases; J trimming: 7 bases; junction bases outside the gene matches: 9.

This clonotype was seen more than once but under ten times. The V gene is TRBV20-1, the J gene TRBJ2-1, with D possibly being TRBD2 (6 bases). There are 13 residues in the CDR3. Per germline, CDR1 DFQATT and CDR2 SNEGSKA (reference sequence). V was shortened by 3 bases and J by 7 bases, with 13 bases between the two germline ends. Written as DNA, the CDR3 is TGCAGTGCTAGCCTCTGGGGAGGAAATGAGCAGTTCTTC. Its protein is CSASLWGGNEQFF.

The rearrangement links TRBV5-5 to TRBJ1-2, with D possibly being TRBD1 (6 bases). Germline CDR1 reads SGHKS; CDR2 reads YYEKEE (reference sequence). The CDR3 runs 15 residues. Trimming pared 4 bases from V and 6 bases from J, leaving 19 bases between. CDR3 in DNA: TGTGCCAGCAGCCGTCGGGGGCAGGGCGAAAATGGCTACACCTTC. Protein product: CASSRRGQGENGYTF.